A single sample gave rise to the 19 T cell receptor beta chains below, sequenced in a study of blood T cells in healthy people across ages. Together with a sample-barcoded 5' primer, a J-beta primer mix was included in a second PCR lasting about 7 to 11 cycles. TCRdb ran MiXCR on the 5' RACE reads and lists one entry per CDR3 protein. Of 1.8 million or so distinct CDR3 sequences listed, about two fifths are singletons. The sequencing sample was made of blood. These receptors all stem from a human donor in good health.

On this clonotype: This CDR3 is missing its conserved last phenylalanine or tryptophan, likely due to a read error. J is TRBJ1-1 and V is TRBV20-1; D is unresolved. Germline V lookup: CDR1 DFQATT, CDR2 SNEGSKA (reference sequence). The ends were cut back, 1 base at V and 1 base at J, with 7 bases in the middle. The CDR3 length is 13 residues. CDR3 nucleotide sequence: TGCAGTGCTAGAGCGACGGCGAACACTGAAGCTTTCTGT. This gives the protein CSARATANTEAFC.

V usage is TRBV20-1 and J usage is TRBJ2-7, with TRBD2 as a possible D gene (5 bases). Germline V gives CDR1 DFQATT, CDR2 SNEGSKA (reference sequence). The CDR3 length is 13 residues. The ends were cut back, 5 bases at V and 3 bases at J, with 14 bases in the middle. In nucleotides, the CDR3 is TGCAGTGCTCCGCCGACTACGAGCTACGAGCAGTACTTC. The encoded protein is CSAPPTTSYEQYF.

The chain combines TRBV2 with TRBJ1-5; 11 positions agree with TRBD1. The CDR3 is 17 amino acids. V dropped 5 bases and J dropped 5; count of bases not matched to a gene: 11. Germline lookup yields CDR1 SNHLY and CDR2 FYNNEI. The CDR3 DNA reads TGTGCCAGCAGTATAAGAAGGGGACAGGGGGTTGATCAGCCCCAGCATTTT. It translates to CASSIRRGQGVDQPQHF. Together with reference TRBV2 and TRBJ1-5, the CDR3 gives the full variable domain: EPEVTQTPSHQVTQMGQEVILRCVPISNHLYFYWYRQILGQKVEFLVSFYNNEISEKSEIFDDQFSVERPDGSNFTLKIRSTKLEDSAMYFCASSIRRGQGVDQPQHFGDGTRLSIL.

V is TRBV11-3 and J is TRBJ2-5, with TRBD2 matching 13 bases. The V gene's germline CDR1 is SGHNT and CDR2 YENEEA. This CDR3 contains 18 residues. Trimming at V came to 5 bases and at J to 4 bases, leaving 13 bases not matched to a gene. The CDR3 DNA is TGTGCCAGCAGCCCGTGGACTAGCGGGGGCCGTCCTTCAGAGACCCAGTACTTC. Encoded protein: CASSPWTSGGRPSETQYF.

There are a few counts of this clonotype. The chain combines TRBV29-1 with TRBJ1-2; no clear D gene. V was shortened by 4 bases and J by 11 bases, with 14 bases between the two germline ends. Germline V gene sequence: CDR1 SQVTM, CDR2 ANQGSEA. The CDR3 sequence is 11 residues long. Here the CDR3 DNA reads TGCAGCGTTGGAGGCGGCAGTCAGTACACCTTC. Translation gives CSVGGGSQYTF.

The chain carries TRBV7-9 and TRBJ1-2, with no clear D. Per the germline V gene, CDR1 is SEHNR and CDR2 is FQNEAQ (reference sequence). CDR3 size: 13 residues. Trimming left V 7 bases short and J 1 base short, with 10 bases between. The CDR3: CASKTDYNYGYTF. CDR3 DNA sequence: TGTGCCAGCAAAACGGACTATAACTATGGCTACACCTTC.

This clonotype was seen a few times. The genes are TRBV10-3 and TRBJ1-2, with TRBD1 matching over 8 bases. V was clipped by 4 bases and J by 4 bases; unmatched bases: 5. Germline lookup yields CDR1 ENHRY and CDR2 SYGVKD. The length of the CDR3 is 14 residues. This chain's CDR3 is CAISATGEAYGYTF. CDR3 in DNA: TGTGCCATCAGTGCGACAGGGGAGGCCTATGGCTACACCTTC.

The rearrangement links TRBV5-1 to TRBJ2-7; 10 bases map to TRBD2. V gave up 0 bases and J gave up 0 bases; unmatched junction bases: 3. Germline CDR1 and CDR2: SGHRS and YFSETQ. The CDR3 spans 16 residues. The chain's CDR3 is CASSLGLAGDSYEQYF. CDR3 in DNA: TGCGCCAGCAGCTTGGGCCTAGCGGGGGACTCCTACGAGCAGTACTTC.

The V and J genes are TRBV5-1 and TRBJ2-1; 11 bases map to TRBD1. In germline, CDR1 is SGHRS, CDR2 YFSETQ. This CDR3 is built from 16 residues. V dropped 4 bases and J dropped 8; count of bases not matched to a gene: 11. The CDR3 sequence is CASSPSGQGEGDEQFF. In DNA form, the CDR3 reads TGCGCCAGCAGCCCGTCGGGACAGGGGGAAGGTGATGAGCAGTTCTTC.

This clonotype appeared a few times. V usage is TRBV7-6 and J usage is TRBJ2-1; no definite D call. The CDR3 sequence is 15 residues long. The V gene lost 5 bases and the J gene lost 10 bases, with 21 bases spanning the gap. Looked up from germline, CDR1 is SGHVS and CDR2 is FNYEAQ. In DNA form, the CDR3 reads TGTGCCAGCAGCCCTCCACTGCGAGGCGATGGCGAGCAGTTCTTC. It translates to CASSPPLRGDGEQFF. Filled out from reference TRBV7-6 and TRBJ2-1, the complete variable domain reads GAGVSQSPRYKVTKRGQDVALRCDPISGHVSLYWYRQALGQGPEFLTYFNYEAQQDKSGLPNDRFSAERPEGSISTLTIQRTEQRDSAMYRCASSPPLRGDGEQFFGPGTRLTVL.

The chain employs TRBV12-3 or TRBV12-4 and TRBJ2-3; 7 bases agree with TRBD1. The CDR3 totals 15 residues. V shed 8 bases, J shed 5 bases, and the junction held 13 bases outside the gene matches. As DNA, the CDR3 is TGTGCCAGCGATTTGGGCGAGGGGGCGATAGATACGCAGTATTTT. Its protein is CASDLGEGAIDTQYF.

This clonotype was seen only a few times. The chain combines TRBV7-2 with TRBJ2-5; 9 positions agree with TRBD2. Germline V gene sequence: CDR1 SGHTA, CDR2 FQGNSA. The CDR3 runs 17 residues. The V and J ends lost 4 bases and 2 bases, in that order; junction bases with no gene match: 11. The CDR3 DNA is TGTGCCAGCAGCTCTAGGACTAGCGTTCGATTTCAAGAGACCCAGTACTTC. Translating gives CASSSRTSVRFQETQYF.

This sequence joins TRBV12-3 or TRBV12-4 and TRBJ2-1; 8 nucleotides agree with TRBD2. After removal of 7 bases from V and 1 base from J, the junction contained 9 bases not matched to a gene. The CDR3 spans 16 residues. The CDR3 sequence is CASIRRGGLSYNEQFF. The CDR3 DNA sequence: TGTGCCAGCATTAGACGGGGGGGTTTGTCCTACAATGAGCAGTTCTTC.

V is TRBV12-3 or TRBV12-4 and J is TRBJ1-6; D is possibly TRBD1 (5 bases). V was shortened by 6 bases and J by 0 bases, with 12 bases between the two germline ends. CDR3 length: 16 residues. In DNA, the CDR3 is TGTGCCAGCAGCCGAAGGGGCTACTCCTATAATTCACCCCTCCACTTT. Its translation: CASSRRGYSYNSPLHF.

This sequence joins TRBV2 and TRBJ1-2; no clear D. Germline values: CDR1 SNHLY, CDR2 FYNNEI. The CDR3 has 14 residues. The ends were cut back, 2 bases at V and 4 bases at J, with 11 bases in the middle. CDR3 nucleotide sequence: TGTGCCAGCAGTGAACCCCGTAGCTTCTATGGCTACACCTTC. Amino acids: CASSEPRSFYGYTF.

V gene TRBV9 combines with J gene TRBJ1-6; 7 bases line up with TRBD1. The length of the CDR3 is 15 residues. CDR1 is SGDLS and CDR2 is YYNGEE in the germline V gene. The J segment lost 9 bases and the V segment lost 2 bases, leaving 8 bases of the junction unmatched. The CDR3 sequence: CASSVSGTVSSPLHF. In nucleotides, the CDR3 is TGTGCCAGCAGCGTCTCCGGGACAGTCAGTTCACCCCTCCACTTT.

The CDR3 sequence is CSASPASDTYEQYF. In DNA form, the CDR3 reads TGCAGTGCTAGTCCGGCTAGCGACACCTACGAGCAGTACTTC. The chain couples TRBV20-1 to TRBJ2-5; perhaps TRBD2 as D (6 bases). The J call may be mistaken, given a closer DNA end match to TRBJ2-7. The CDR3 contains 14 residues. Germline lookup yields CDR1 DFQATT and CDR2 SNEGSKA (reference sequence).

The chain employs TRBV20-1 and TRBJ1-5, with TRBD1 identical over 7 bases. CDR1 is DFQATT, CDR2 SNEGSKA, per germline (reference sequence). Unmatched junction bases numbered 6, after V lost 1 base and J lost 3 bases. This CDR3 has 15 residues. This CDR3 is CSARGFDRANQPQHF. The CDR3 region has the DNA TGCAGTGCTAGAGGCTTCGACAGGGCCAATCAGCCCCAGCATTTT.

The chain has TRBV5-1 and TRBJ1-1, with 10 bases matching TRBD1. This CDR3 is built from 13 residues. Germline loops: CDR1 SGHRS, CDR2 YFSETQ. Losses at the gene ends were 4 bases for V and 11 bases for J; bases not matched to a gene: 8. Here the CDR3 DNA reads TGCGCCAGCAGCCTGGGACAGGGGATGGAGGCTTTCTTT. Protein product: CASSLGQGMEAFF.